The 21 T cell receptor beta chains reported below all come from one sample, sequenced in a study of blood T cells in healthy people across ages. The authors ran a second PCR of roughly 6 to 11 cycles using a sample-barcoded 5' primer and a J-beta primer mix. TCRdb called the 5' RACE reads again in MiXCR, with one record for every CDR3 protein. This sample has fewer than 1 million distinct CDR3 sequences, with 44% found just once. What was sequenced was blood. The receptors were gathered from a man between 60 and 75 years old in good health.

The chain joins TRBV6-1 to TRBJ1-1; D unclear. Looked up from germline, CDR1 is MNHNS and CDR2 is SASEGT. The CDR3 has 17 amino acids. V lost 2 bases and J lost 0, with 16 bases in between. CDR3 nucleotide sequence: TGTGCCAGCAGTGAATTTCGGGGTTTGAGGCTGAACACTGAAGCTTTCTTT. This encodes CASSEFRGLRLNTEAFF.

This clonotype has only a few counts. The rearrangement joins TRBV6-2 or TRBV6-3 to TRBJ2-1; no clear D. V was clipped by 3 bases and J by 13 bases, with 13 bases between them. The CDR3 is 12 residues long. Per the germline V gene, CDR1 is MNHEY and CDR2 is SVGEGT. The CDR3: CASSYPTPPQFF. DNA of the CDR3: TGTGCCAGCAGTTATCCAACCCCACCCCAGTTCTTC.

CDR3 nucleotide sequence: TGTGCCAGCAGTTCCACCACAGGGGGCGCGGGTGGCTACACCTTC. It encodes CASSSTTGGAGGYTF. The V gene is TRBV27, the J gene TRBJ1-2; 9 bases map to TRBD1. The CDR3 extends over 15 amino acids. The germline V gene has CDR1 MNHEY and CDR2 SMNVEV (reference sequence). Germline trimming cut 4 bases from V and 7 bases from J; bases unmatched to any gene: 10.

This clonotype was counted a few times. The chain employs TRBV7-8 and TRBJ2-1; 7 bases align to TRBD2. CDR1 SGHVS and CDR2 FQNEAQ come from the germline V gene. J was trimmed by 7 bases and V by 4 bases; bases with no gene match: 13. This CDR3 spans 16 amino acids. CDR3 sequence (DNA): TGTGCCAGCAGCTCCGGTGGGGCGGGGGTCGCAAATGAGCAGTTCTTC. The encoded protein is CASSSGGAGVANEQFF.

This clonotype showed up just a few times. This rearrangement joins TRBV20-1 to TRBJ2-3, with D possibly TRBD2 on 6 matching bases. The CDR3 runs 13 residues. The V end was cut by 6 bases, the J end by 2 bases, with 12 bases between. Germline CDR1 DFQATT, CDR2 SNEGSKA (reference sequence). CDR3 residues: CSARRGTTDTQYF. Written as DNA, the CDR3 is TGCAGTGCCCGCCGGGGGACCACAGATACGCAGTATTTT.

The count of this clonotype is one. The genes are TRBV11-1 and TRBJ2-1, with TRBD2 matching 12 bases. The CDR3 runs 16 residues. The trim removed 4 bases at V and 4 bases at J, leaving 5 bases unmatched. CDR1 SGHAT and CDR2 FQDESV come from the germline V gene (reference sequence). CDR3 region: CASSSRGLAGYNEQFF. The CDR3 region has the DNA TGTGCCAGCAGCTCTAGAGGACTAGCGGGGTACAATGAGCAGTTCTTC.

The chain couples TRBV5-1 to TRBJ1-1; D remains unclear. Trimming stripped 4 bases from V and 4 bases from J, with 14 bases between. This CDR3 has 14 amino acids. Germline assignment: CDR1 SGHRS and CDR2 YFSETQ. The CDR3 here is CASSLGFEGTEAFF. The CDR3 DNA reads as TGCGCCAGCAGCCTAGGATTTGAGGGCACTGAAGCTTTCTTT. Using reference TRBV5-1 and TRBJ1-1 for the parts outside the CDR3, the full variable domain is KAGVTQTPRYLIKTRGQQVTLSCSPISGHRSVSWYQQTPGQGLQFLFEYFSETQRNKGNFPGRFSGRQFSNSRSEMNVSTLELGDSALYLCASSLGFEGTEAFFGQGTRLTVV.

This sequence joins TRBV6-6 and TRBJ2-1; the D is unclear. The CDR3 loop spans 14 amino acids. V was pared by 2 bases and J by 5 bases, with 10 bases between. Germline V gene sequence: CDR1 MNHNY, CDR2 SVGAGI (reference sequence). The CDR3 sequence is CASSYERVHNEQFF. The CDR3 DNA follows: TGTGCCAGCAGTTACGAAAGGGTACACAATGAGCAGTTCTTC.

This clonotype was detected a few times. The gene calls are TRBV7-9 and TRBJ1-6; D is perhaps TRBD1 (6 bases). The CDR3 is 18 amino acids. V shed 2 bases and J shed 2 bases, with 16 bases lying between them. CDR1 and CDR2 (germline): SEHNR, FQNEAQ (reference sequence). The CDR3 reads CASSLFGTTGTYNSPLHF. CDR3 coding DNA: TGTGCCAGCAGCTTATTCGGGACAACTGGAACCTATAATTCACCCCTCCACTTT. Supplemented by reference TRBV7-9 and TRBJ1-6, the full variable domain reads DTGVSQNPRHKITKRGQNVTFRCDPISEHNRLYWYRQTLGQGPEFLTYFQNEAQLEKSRLLSDRFSAERPKGSFSTLEIQRTEQGDSAMYLCASSLFGTTGTYNSPLHFGNGTRLTVT.

The V gene is TRBV20-1, the J gene TRBJ2-3; 9 nucleotides match TRBD1. Germline CDR1 is DFQATT and CDR2 is SNEGSKA (reference sequence). The V gene end was trimmed by 3 bases and the J gene end by 14 bases; junction bases not matched to a gene: 12. The CDR3 runs to 13 residues. The chain's CDR3 is CSASPGGQGTLYF. The CDR3 DNA is TGCAGTGCTAGCCCAGGGGGACAGGGTACCCTGTATTTT.

The J gene is TRBJ1-2, the V gene TRBV20-1; D is unresolved. V lost 3 bases, J lost 4 bases, and 3 bases lay in between. This CDR3 is built from 10 residues. Germline V lookup: CDR1 DFQATT, CDR2 SNEGSKA (reference sequence). CDR3 bases: TGCAGTGCTAGGGTCTATGGCTACACCTTC. Its translation is CSARVYGYTF.

This clonotype has a single count. The V gene is TRBV20-1, the J gene TRBJ2-5; D uncertain. The ends were cut back, 0 bases at V and 5 bases at J, with 10 bases in the middle. This CDR3 comprises 13 residues. Germline V lookup: CDR1 DFQATT, CDR2 SNEGSKA (reference sequence). This chain's CDR3 is CSAREGSRETQYF. CDR3 coding DNA: TGCAGTGCTAGAGAGGGTTCCCGGGAGACCCAGTACTTC.

This chain links TRBV7-9 with TRBJ2-4; 10 bases line up with TRBD1. The DNA end favors TRBJ2-7, so the J call may be wrong. The CDR3 totals 15 residues. Germline V gene sequence: CDR1 SEHNR, CDR2 FQNEAQ (reference sequence). The CDR3 region has the DNA TGTGCCAGCAGTCCGTCGGGACAGGGGTTGCACGAGCAGTACTTC. This translates into CASSPSGQGLHEQYF.

J is TRBJ1-5 and V is TRBV27; D is perhaps TRBD1 (5 bases). V was clipped by 3 bases and J by 5 bases, with 14 bases between them. This CDR3 has 15 residues. Germline V gene data show CDR1 as MNHEY and CDR2 as SMNVEV (reference sequence). This CDR3 reads CASSFGSGGDQPQHF. CDR3 in DNA: TGTGCCAGCAGTTTTGGATCGGGGGGGGATCAGCCCCAGCATTTT.

As concerns this clonotype: A clone one base away is much larger, so this may be a read error. The J gene is TRBJ2-7, the V gene TRBV5-5; D is tentatively TRBD1 or TRBD2 (5 bases each). Trimming left V 4 bases short and J 2 bases short, with 13 bases between. Germline CDR1 is SGHKS and CDR2 is YYEKEE (reference sequence). The length of the CDR3 is 14 residues. CDR3 protein: CASSPGRSAYEQYF. CDR3 DNA sequence: TGTGCCAGCAGCCCGGGACGGAGCGCCTACGAGCAGTACTTC. Looking up the rest from reference TRBV5-5 and TRBJ2-7 gives the full variable domain: DAGVTQSPTHLIKTRGQQVTLRCSPISGHKSVSWYQQVLGQGPQFIFQYYEKEERGRGNFPDRFSARQFPNYSSELNVNALLLGDSALYLCASSPGRSAYEQYFGPGTRLTVT.

This sequence joins TRBV18 and TRBJ2-3; D is unresolved. Germline loops: CDR1 KGHSH, CDR2 LQKENI. The V end lost 2 bases, the J end lost 2 bases, and 11 bases lay between the germline ends. The length of the CDR3 is 15 residues. The CDR3, as DNA: TGTGCCAGCTCACCAGGGAATTTGGTCACAGATACGCAGTATTTT. Translation gives CASSPGNLVTDTQYF.

Here the CDR3 DNA reads TGTGCCAGCAGCCCCCCCGCCTACGAGGAGACCCAGTTCTTC. Protein product: CASSPPAYEETQFF. The chain recombines TRBV11-2 with TRBJ2-1; D is unclear. Trimming shortened V by 5 bases and J by 13 bases, and 21 bases separated the two germline ends. Germline loops: CDR1 SGHAT, CDR2 FQNNGV. The CDR3 spans 14 residues.

This clonotype was observed a few times. V gene TRBV4-3 combines with J gene TRBJ2-3; no reliable D call. V dropped 0 bases and J dropped 6 bases, with 13 bases sitting between them. Germline lookup yields CDR1 LGHNA and CDR2 YSLEER. The CDR3 length is 15 residues. The CDR3 is CASSQDPRIVDTQYF. In DNA form, the CDR3 reads TGCGCCAGCAGCCAAGATCCCCGCATCGTGGATACGCAGTATTTT.

This clonotype showed up just once. The V and J genes are TRBV4-1 and TRBJ2-1, with 7 bases that match TRBD2. The J call is doubtful: the DNA matches TRBJ2-7 better. The germline V gene encodes CDR1 MGHRA and CDR2 YSYEKL. The length of the CDR3 is 15 residues. The CDR3 nucleotides read TGCGCCAGCAGCCAGGTGGCGGGAGATTACAATGAGCAGTACTTC. It specifies CASSQVAGDYNEQYF.

CDR3: CASSRDYTNTQYF. The CDR3 DNA follows: TGTGCCAGCAGCCGAGACTATACCAATACGCAGTATTTT. J is TRBJ2-3 and V is TRBV7-6; weak D call: TRBD2 (5 bases). Germline V gene sequence: CDR1 SGHVS, CDR2 FNYEAQ. Trimming left V 5 bases short and J 7 bases short, with 13 bases between. CDR3 length equals 13 residues.

This clonotype has more than one count but fewer than ten. The chain employs TRBV20-1 and TRBJ2-5; 11 bases line up with TRBD1. Germline V gene sequence: CDR1 DFQATT, CDR2 SNEGSKA (reference sequence). The J segment lost 4 bases and the V segment lost 3 bases, leaving 4 bases of the junction unmatched. This CDR3 has 14 amino acids. The CDR3 DNA follows: TGCAGTGCTAGGGCTGGACAGGGGGCAGAGACCCAGTACTTC. Its protein product is CSARAGQGAETQYF.